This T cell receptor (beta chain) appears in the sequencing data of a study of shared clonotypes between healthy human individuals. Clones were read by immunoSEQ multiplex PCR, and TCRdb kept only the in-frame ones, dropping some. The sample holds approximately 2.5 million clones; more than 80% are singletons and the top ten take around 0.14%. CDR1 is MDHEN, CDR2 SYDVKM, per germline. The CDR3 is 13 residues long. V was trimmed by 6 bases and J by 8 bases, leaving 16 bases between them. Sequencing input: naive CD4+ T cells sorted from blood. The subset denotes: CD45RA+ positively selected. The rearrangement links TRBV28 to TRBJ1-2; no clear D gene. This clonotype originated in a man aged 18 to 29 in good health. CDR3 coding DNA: TGTGCCAGCAGCCCCGGCAGGCCCTACGGCTACACCTTC. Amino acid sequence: CASSPGRPYGYTF.